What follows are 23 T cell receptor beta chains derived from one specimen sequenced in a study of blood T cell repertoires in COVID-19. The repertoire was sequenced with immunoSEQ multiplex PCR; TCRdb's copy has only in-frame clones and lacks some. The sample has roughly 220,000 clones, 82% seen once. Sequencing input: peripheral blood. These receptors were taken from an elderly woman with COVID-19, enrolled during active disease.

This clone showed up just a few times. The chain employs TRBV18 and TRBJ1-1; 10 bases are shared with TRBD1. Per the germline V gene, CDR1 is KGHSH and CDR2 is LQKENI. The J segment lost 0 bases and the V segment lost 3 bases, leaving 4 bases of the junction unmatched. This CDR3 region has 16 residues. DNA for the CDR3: TGTGCCAGCTCACCTCGGACAGGGGGACTGAACACTGAAGCTTTCTTT. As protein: CASSPRTGGLNTEAFF.

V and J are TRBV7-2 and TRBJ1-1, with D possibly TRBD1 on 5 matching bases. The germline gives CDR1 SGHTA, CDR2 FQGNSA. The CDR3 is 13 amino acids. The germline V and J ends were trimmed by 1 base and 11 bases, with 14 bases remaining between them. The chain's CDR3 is CASSLERGGEAFF. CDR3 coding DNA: TGTGCCAGCAGCTTAGAACGGGGGGGTGAGGCTTTCTTT.

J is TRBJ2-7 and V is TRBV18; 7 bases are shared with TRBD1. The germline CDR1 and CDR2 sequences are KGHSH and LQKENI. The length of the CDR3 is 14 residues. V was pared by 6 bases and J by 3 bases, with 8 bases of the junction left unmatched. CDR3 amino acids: CASSVGTAFYEQYF. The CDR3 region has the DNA TGTGCCAGCTCGGTCGGGACAGCTTTCTACGAGCAGTACTTC.

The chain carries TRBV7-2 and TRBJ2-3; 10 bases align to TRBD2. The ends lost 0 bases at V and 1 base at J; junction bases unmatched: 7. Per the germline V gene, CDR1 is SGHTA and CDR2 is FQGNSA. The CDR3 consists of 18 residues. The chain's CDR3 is CASSLAWPTSGGTDTQYF. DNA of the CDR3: TGTGCCAGCAGCTTAGCTTGGCCAACTAGCGGGGGCACAGATACGCAGTATTTT.

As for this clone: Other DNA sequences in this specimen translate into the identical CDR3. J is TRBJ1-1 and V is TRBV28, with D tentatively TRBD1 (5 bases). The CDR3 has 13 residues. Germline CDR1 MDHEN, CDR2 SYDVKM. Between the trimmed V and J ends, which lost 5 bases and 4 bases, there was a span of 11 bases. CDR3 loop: CASSLQGATEAFF. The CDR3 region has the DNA TGTGCCAGCAGTCTTCAGGGCGCCACTGAAGCTTTCTTT.

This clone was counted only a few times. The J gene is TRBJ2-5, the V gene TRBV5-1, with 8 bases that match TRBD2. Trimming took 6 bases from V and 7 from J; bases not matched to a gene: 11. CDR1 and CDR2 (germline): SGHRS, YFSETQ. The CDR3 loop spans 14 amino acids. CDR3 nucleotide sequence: TGCGCCAGCAAGACCGAAGCGGGAGTTGGGACCCAGTACTTC. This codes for CASKTEAGVGTQYF.

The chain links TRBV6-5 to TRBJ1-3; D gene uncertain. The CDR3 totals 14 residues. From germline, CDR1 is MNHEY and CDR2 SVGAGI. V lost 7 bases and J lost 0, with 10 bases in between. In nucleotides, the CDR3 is TGTGCCAGCAAGATGACTCTCTCTGGAAACACCATATATTTT. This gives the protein CASKMTLSGNTIYF.

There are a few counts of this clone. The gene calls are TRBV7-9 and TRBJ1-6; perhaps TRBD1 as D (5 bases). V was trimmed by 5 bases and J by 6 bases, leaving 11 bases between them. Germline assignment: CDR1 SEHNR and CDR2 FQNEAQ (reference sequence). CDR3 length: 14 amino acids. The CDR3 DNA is TGTGCCAGCAGCGACCGGGGGGGTAATTCACCCCTCCACTTT. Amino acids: CASSDRGGNSPLHF.

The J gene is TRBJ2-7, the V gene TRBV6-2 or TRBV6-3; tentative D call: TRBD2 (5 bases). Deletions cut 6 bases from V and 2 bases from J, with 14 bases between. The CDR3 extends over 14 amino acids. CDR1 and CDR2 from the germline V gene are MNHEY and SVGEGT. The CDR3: CASSLLGNTYEQYF. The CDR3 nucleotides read TGTGCCAGCAGCCTACTCGGGAACACCTACGAGCAGTACTTC.

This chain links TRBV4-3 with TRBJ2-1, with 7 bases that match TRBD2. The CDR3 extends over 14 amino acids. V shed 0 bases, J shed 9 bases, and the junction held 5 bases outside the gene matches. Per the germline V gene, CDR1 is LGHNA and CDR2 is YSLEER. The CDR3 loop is CASSQEGGRGEQFF. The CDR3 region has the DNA TGCGCCAGCAGCCAAGAGGGCGGGAGAGGTGAGCAGTTCTTC.

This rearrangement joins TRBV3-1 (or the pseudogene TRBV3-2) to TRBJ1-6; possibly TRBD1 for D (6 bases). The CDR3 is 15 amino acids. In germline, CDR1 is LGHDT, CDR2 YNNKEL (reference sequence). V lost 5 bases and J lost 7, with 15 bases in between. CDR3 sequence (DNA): TGTGCCAGCAGCTTGCTGACAGGCGGGAATTCACCCCTCCACTTT. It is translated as CASSLLTGGNSPLHF.

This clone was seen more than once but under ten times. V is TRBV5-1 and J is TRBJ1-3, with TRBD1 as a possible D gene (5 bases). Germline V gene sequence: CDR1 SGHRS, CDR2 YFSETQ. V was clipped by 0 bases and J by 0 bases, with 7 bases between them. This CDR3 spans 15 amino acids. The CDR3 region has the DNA TGCGCCAGCAGCTTGGACGGGGGCTCTGGAAACACCATATATTTT. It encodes CASSLDGGSGNTIYF.

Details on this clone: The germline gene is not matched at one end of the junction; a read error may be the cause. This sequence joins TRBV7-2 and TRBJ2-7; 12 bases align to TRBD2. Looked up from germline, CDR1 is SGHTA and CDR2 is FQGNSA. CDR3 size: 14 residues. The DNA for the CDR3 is TGTGCCAGCAGCTTAATATCAGGACTAGCGGGATTGGACTTC. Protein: CASSLISGLAGLDF.

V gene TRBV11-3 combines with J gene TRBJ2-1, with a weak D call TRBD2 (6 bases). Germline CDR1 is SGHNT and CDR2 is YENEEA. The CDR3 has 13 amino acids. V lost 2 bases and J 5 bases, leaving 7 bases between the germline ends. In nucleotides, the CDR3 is TGTGCCAGCAGCTTAACGGGAGACAATGAGCAGTTCTTC. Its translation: CASSLTGDNEQFF.

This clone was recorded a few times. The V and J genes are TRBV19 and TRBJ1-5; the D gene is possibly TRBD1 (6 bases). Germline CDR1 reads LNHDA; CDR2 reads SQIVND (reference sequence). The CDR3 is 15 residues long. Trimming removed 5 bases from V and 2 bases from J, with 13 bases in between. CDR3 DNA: TGTGCCAGTAGTCCAACAGGGAGTCGCAATCAGCCCCAGCATTTT. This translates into CASSPTGSRNQPQHF.

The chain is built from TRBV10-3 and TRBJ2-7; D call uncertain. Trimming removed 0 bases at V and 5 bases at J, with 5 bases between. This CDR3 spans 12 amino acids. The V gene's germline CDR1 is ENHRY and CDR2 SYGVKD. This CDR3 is CAISESADEQYF. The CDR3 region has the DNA TGTGCCATCAGTGAGTCGGCGGACGAGCAGTACTTC.

CDR3 DNA: TGTGCCAGCAGCCGTCTGGCCCCCGGGGAATCACCCCTCCACTTT. Protein product: CASSRLAPGESPLHF. The rearrangement uses TRBV27 and TRBJ1-6; D is undetermined. Deletions cut 6 bases from V and 10 bases from J, with 19 bases between. CDR3 length equals 15 residues. Per germline, CDR1 MNHEY and CDR2 SMNVEV (reference sequence).

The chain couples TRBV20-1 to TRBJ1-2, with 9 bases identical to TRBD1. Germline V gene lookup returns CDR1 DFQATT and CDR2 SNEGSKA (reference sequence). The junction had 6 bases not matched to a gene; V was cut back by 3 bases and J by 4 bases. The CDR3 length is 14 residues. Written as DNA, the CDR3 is TGCAGTGCTAGTGGGACGGACAGGGGCTATGGCTACACCTTC. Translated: CSASGTDRGYGYTF.

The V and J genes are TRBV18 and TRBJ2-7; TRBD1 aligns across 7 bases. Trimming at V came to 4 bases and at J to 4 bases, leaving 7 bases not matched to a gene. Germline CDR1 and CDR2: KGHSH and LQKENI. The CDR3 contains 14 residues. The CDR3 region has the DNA TGTGCCAGCTCACGGACGACAGGGTCGTACGAGCAGTACTTC. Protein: CASSRTTGSYEQYF.

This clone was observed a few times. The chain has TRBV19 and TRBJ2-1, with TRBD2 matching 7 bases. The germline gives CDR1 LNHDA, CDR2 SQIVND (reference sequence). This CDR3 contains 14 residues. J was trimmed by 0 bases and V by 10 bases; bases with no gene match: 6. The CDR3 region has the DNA TGTGCCACCGGGACGGGGGGCTCCTACAATGAGCAGTTCTTC. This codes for CATGTGGSYNEQFF.

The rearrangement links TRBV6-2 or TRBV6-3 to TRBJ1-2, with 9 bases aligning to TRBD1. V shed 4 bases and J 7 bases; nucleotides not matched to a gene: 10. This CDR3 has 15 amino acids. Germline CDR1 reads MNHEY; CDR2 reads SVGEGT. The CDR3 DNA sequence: TGTGCCAGCAGTTCCCCGGGACAGGGATCTTCTGGCTACACCTTC. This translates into CASSSPGQGSSGYTF.

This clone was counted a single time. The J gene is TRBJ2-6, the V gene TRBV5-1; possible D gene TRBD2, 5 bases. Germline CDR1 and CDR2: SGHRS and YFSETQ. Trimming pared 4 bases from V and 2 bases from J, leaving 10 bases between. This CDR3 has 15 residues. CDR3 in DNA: TGCGCCAGCAGCACTAGACTCCCTGGGGCCAACGTCCTGACTTTC. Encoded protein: CASSTRLPGANVLTF.

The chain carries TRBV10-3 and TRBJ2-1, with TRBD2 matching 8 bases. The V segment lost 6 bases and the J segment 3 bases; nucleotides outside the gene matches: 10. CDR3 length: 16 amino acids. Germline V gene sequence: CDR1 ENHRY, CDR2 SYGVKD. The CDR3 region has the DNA TGTGCCATCAGCGGGAGGACGGGGGGGTTCTACAATGAGCAGTTCTTC. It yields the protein CAISGRTGGFYNEQFF.